The 14 T cell receptor beta chains in this list originate from one sample, sequenced in a study of PD-1 blockade in classical Hodgkin lymphoma. Documented time point: cycle 4 day 1 (C4D1), after 5 to 7 weeks of nivolumab. Every patient experienced relapse after autologous stem cell transplantation, and brentuximab vedotin exposure varied. Purification of CD4+ T cells from thawed PBMCs was achieved by magnetic negative selection. The table came from immunoSEQ multiplex PCR; TCRdb's copy has only in-frame clones and leaves some out. In the table there are 25,000 to 35,000 clones, under 90% of which are singletons. Sequenced material: CD4+ T cells from blood, taken before the fourth cycle of nivolumab. Every receptor here comes from a human donor with classical Hodgkin lymphoma.

The J gene is TRBJ2-5, the V gene TRBV5-1; D is undetermined. This CDR3 has 12 residues. V was shortened by 1 base and J by 4 bases, with 5 bases between the two germline ends. Germline V CDR1 and CDR2: SGHRS, YFSETQ. The CDR3 DNA sequence: TGCGCCAGCAGCTTGATGAGAGAGACCCAGTACTTC. It translates to CASSLMRETQYF.

The chain recombines TRBV7-9 with TRBJ1-2; the D is unclear. The CDR3 spans 13 residues. From germline, CDR1 is SEHNR and CDR2 FQNEAQ (reference sequence). Between the trimmed V and J ends, which lost 3 bases and 8 bases, there was a span of 13 bases. DNA for the CDR3: TGTGCCAGCAGCTTGGCGGGGAGATACGGCTACACCTTC. Residues: CASSLAGRYGYTF. The whole variable domain, filled in from reference TRBV7-9 and TRBJ1-2, reads DTGVSQNPRHKITKRGQNVTFRCDPISEHNRLYWYRQTLGQGPEFLTYFQNEAQLEKSRLLSDRFSAERPKGSFSTLEIQRTEQGDSAMYLCASSLAGRYGYTFGSGTRLTVV.

The chain links TRBV5-1 to TRBJ2-5, with TRBD2 matching 10 bases. J gave up 5 bases and V 0 bases, and 13 bases lay outside the gene matches. The CDR3 consists of 18 residues. The V gene's germline CDR1 is SGHRS and CDR2 YFSETQ. The CDR3 nucleotides are TGCGCCAGCAGCTTGGGAGTCGGTAGCGGGGGGAATGGTGAGACCCAGTACTTC. Protein product: CASSLGVGSGGNGETQYF.

V usage is TRBV10-3 and J usage is TRBJ2-3, with 9 bases that match TRBD2. Germline lookup yields CDR1 ENHRY and CDR2 SYGVKD. This CDR3 is 16 amino acids long. The trim removed 1 base at V and 6 bases at J, leaving 8 bases unmatched. CDR3 bases: TGTGCCATCAGTGAGTTGAGCATAGCGGGGGATGATACGCAGTATTTT. Translated: CAISELSIAGDDTQYF.

The J gene is TRBJ2-2, the V gene TRBV11-2, with a weak D call TRBD1 (6 bases). Per germline, CDR1 SGHAT and CDR2 FQNNGV. This CDR3 has 15 residues. V was pared by 3 bases and J by 3 bases, with 11 bases between. CDR3 DNA sequence: TGTGCCAGCAGCTTGGGGCAGGGGTACACCGGGGAGCTGTTTTTT. This translates into CASSLGQGYTGELFF.

There are a few counts of this clone. The chain recombines TRBV18 with TRBJ2-7, with D possibly matching TRBD2 (8 bases). The CDR3 sequence is 15 residues long. The germline CDR1 and CDR2 sequences are KGHSH and LQKENI. The V end lost 3 bases, the J end lost 0 bases, and 12 bases lay between the germline ends. The CDR3 protein is CASSPSGTDSYEQYF. In nucleotides, the CDR3 is TGTGCCAGCTCACCTAGCGGGACAGACTCCTACGAGCAGTACTTC.

This clone has a handful of counts. The CDR3 region has the DNA TGTGCCAGCAGCGCAGACAGGGCTCCTCAGCCCCAGCATTTT. The encoded protein is CASSADRAPQPQHF. The chain has TRBV6-1 and TRBJ1-5, with TRBD1 identical over 7 bases. Germline CDR1 MNHNS, CDR2 SASEGT. V lost 6 bases, J lost 6 bases, and 8 bases stayed unmatched. The CDR3 spans 14 residues.

This sequence joins TRBV6-5 and TRBJ1-3; perhaps TRBD1 as D (6 bases). This CDR3 has 15 amino acids. Trimming cost V 2 bases and J 0 bases, with 8 bases left between them. Germline CDR1 and CDR2: MNHEY and SVGAGI. The CDR3 spells CASSYDRSSGNTIYF. In nucleotides, the CDR3 is TGTGCCAGCAGTTACGACAGGAGCTCTGGAAACACCATATATTTT.

The chain is built from TRBV5-5 and TRBJ2-1; 7 positions match TRBD1. V lost 4 bases to trimming and J lost 9 bases; unmatched junction nucleotides: 16. The CDR3 loop spans 16 amino acids. Germline CDR1 reads SGHKS; CDR2 reads YYEKEE (reference sequence). The CDR3 protein is CASSRLAHYRGGEQFF. CDR3 DNA: TGTGCCAGCAGCCGACTGGCCCACTACAGGGGCGGTGAGCAGTTCTTC.

The chain employs TRBV27 and TRBJ1-2; tentatively, D is TRBD1 (5 bases). The CDR3 runs 15 residues. With 2 bases removed from V and 4 bases from J, the gap between germline ends came to 14 bases. Looked up from germline, CDR1 is MNHEY and CDR2 is SMNVEV (reference sequence). CDR3 sequence reads: CASSLGGYRTYGYTF. The CDR3, as DNA: TGTGCCAGCAGTTTAGGGGGATACAGGACCTATGGCTACACCTTC.

The sample holds a few counts of this clone. The rearrangement joins TRBV6-5 to TRBJ2-7, with D unresolved. This CDR3 is built from 11 residues. V lost 7 bases to trimming and J lost 4 bases, with 8 bases between them. CDR1 and CDR2 (germline): MNHEY, SVGAGI. The CDR3 sequence: CASKQQYEQYF. In DNA, the CDR3 is TGTGCCAGCAAGCAGCAATACGAGCAGTACTTC.

The rearrangement joins TRBV7-2 to TRBJ2-7, with 7 bases lining up with TRBD1. The germline V gene encodes CDR1 SGHTA and CDR2 FQGNSA. The V segment lost 3 bases and the J segment 7 bases; nucleotides outside the gene matches: 9. The CDR3 loop spans 14 amino acids. CDR3 sequence reads: CASSFKLSGGEQYF. The CDR3 nucleotides are TGTGCCAGCAGCTTCAAACTCTCAGGGGGTGAGCAGTACTTC.

The J gene is TRBJ2-2, the V gene TRBV5-1; D gene uncertain. Trimming took 4 bases from V and 4 from J, leaving 17 bases between them. The CDR3 runs to 16 residues. Germline V CDR1 and CDR2: SGHRS, YFSETQ. CDR3 bases: TGCGCCAGCAGCGTTCTGCCTGGGATTCGCACCGGGGAGCTGTTTTTT. This translates into CASSVLPGIRTGELFF.

This clone was detected only a few times. The rearrangement links TRBV30 to TRBJ1-5; TRBD1 matches 7 bases. Germline lookup yields CDR1 GTSNPN and CDR2 SVGIG (reference sequence). The CDR3 has 13 amino acids. Losses at the gene ends were 1 base for V and 5 bases for J; bases not matched to a gene: 2. The CDR3 DNA is TGTGCCTGGAGTGCGCAGGGGGATCAGCCCCAGCATTTT. Protein sequence: CAWSAQGDQPQHF.